The 25 T cell receptor beta chains listed next were all sequenced from one sample in a study of T cells expressing NK-cell markers. For each CDR3 protein, TCRdb gives one entry from its re-call of the 5' RACE reads, without DNA. The table for this sample gives about 260,000 distinct CDR3 sequences. Sequenced: blood T cells: a sorted CD56 or NKG2C T cell subset, CD4+ or CD8+ T cells, or bulk PBMC T cells (not recorded which). The receptors shown here come from a young man in good health.

The rearrangement uses TRBV27 and TRBJ2-2; without DNA, the TCRdb call of TRBD2 cannot be checked. Germline loops: CDR1 MNHEY, CDR2 SMNVEV (reference sequence). CDR3 size: 17 residues. CDR3 sequence: CASSLAGLHKNTGELFF.

This rearrangement joins TRBV12-3 or TRBV12-4 to TRBJ2-1; TCRdb returns TRBD2, unconfirmable since there is no DNA. The CDR3 sequence is 16 residues long. The CDR3 spells CASSPSSGRGYNEQFF.

This chain uses TRBV20-1 with TRBJ2-3. The CDR3 contains 11 residues. Germline V lookup: CDR1 DFQATT, CDR2 SNEGSKA (reference sequence). The CDR3 spells CSARRLDTQYF.

The chain couples TRBV12-3 or TRBV12-4 to TRBJ2-1; without DNA, the TCRdb call of TRBD2 cannot be checked. CDR3 size: 12 residues. CDR3 sequence reads: CASSSADYLQFF.

This chain links TRBV6-1 with TRBJ2-1; the TCRdb D gene call, TRBD2, has no DNA to confirm it. This CDR3 contains 15 residues. Germline CDR1 is MNHNS and CDR2 is SASEGT. The CDR3 spells CASRMLAGGGSEQFF.

The J gene is TRBJ2-5, the V gene TRBV29-1; TCRdb selects TRBD2, and the lack of DNA leaves this call unchecked. Germline V gives CDR1 SQVTM, CDR2 ANQGSEA. The CDR3 is made up of 15 amino acids. The CDR3 protein is CSVEYTAGGWETQYF.

The chain recombines TRBV3-1 with TRBJ1-1; lacking DNA, the TRBD1 call made by TCRdb goes unchecked. CDR3 size: 17 residues. Germline lookup yields CDR1 LGHDT and CDR2 YNNKEL (reference sequence). The CDR3 here is CASSPIRWTALNTEAFF.

This rearrangement joins TRBV2 to TRBJ1-5. CDR3 size: 13 residues. Germline V gene data show CDR1 as SNHLY and CDR2 as FYNNEI. CDR3 protein: CASQPSRNQPQHF.

This chain connects TRBV5-4 to TRBJ1-2; TCRdb outputs TRBD1, but without DNA this stays unchecked. The CDR3 is made up of 14 amino acids. Germline loops: CDR1 SGHNT, CDR2 YYREEE (reference sequence). The CDR3 is CASSSRAGDYGYTF.

This chain links TRBV12-3 or TRBV12-4 with TRBJ2-3. The length of the CDR3 is 13 residues. This chain's CDR3 is CASSVDSTDTQYF.

The chain has TRBV15 and TRBJ2-3; TCRdb proposes TRBD2, but this gene call is untestable without DNA. Germline loops: CDR1 LNHNV, CDR2 YYDKDF (reference sequence). The CDR3 extends over 16 amino acids. The CDR3 protein is CATSRKLAGATDTQYF. Full variable domain (remainder filled in from reference TRBV15 and TRBJ2-3): DAMVIQNPRYQVTQFGKPVTLSCSQTLNHNVMYWYQQKSSQAPKLLFHYYDKDFNNEADTPDNFQSRRPNTSFCFLDIRSPGLGDTAMYLCATSRKLAGATDTQYFGPGTRLTVL.

This sequence joins TRBV29-1 and TRBJ2-3; the D call of TRBD2 rests on TCRdb alone, since no DNA is present to check it. The length of the CDR3 is 13 residues. Germline values: CDR1 SQVTM, CDR2 ANQGSEA. The CDR3 here is CSVEDPSGYAQYF.

The chain combines TRBV20-1 with TRBJ2-7; TCRdb returns TRBD2, unconfirmable since there is no DNA. Looked up from germline, CDR1 is DFQATT and CDR2 is SNEGSKA (reference sequence). The CDR3 extends over 15 amino acids. This CDR3 reads CSARGRSGRFYEQYF.

The chain employs TRBV12-3 or TRBV12-4 and TRBJ2-3. The CDR3 runs to 15 residues. The CDR3 sequence is CASRNGAQGTDTQYF.

The chain has TRBV10-3 and TRBJ1-6; TCRdb's assignment of TRBD1 cannot be checked, as there is no DNA. Germline-derived CDR1 and CDR2 are ENHRY and SYGVKD. CDR3 size: 19 residues. CDR3 sequence: CAISESSGAALFFNSPLHF.

V gene TRBV12-3 or TRBV12-4 combines with J gene TRBJ2-5; TCRdb's D call of TRBD1 is untestable without DNA. This CDR3 has 15 residues. Here the CDR3 reads CASSRQGARQETQYF.

The chain joins TRBV29-1 to TRBJ1-5; TCRdb proposes TRBD1, but this gene call is untestable without DNA. From germline, CDR1 is SQVTM and CDR2 ANQGSEA. The CDR3 extends over 14 amino acids. The CDR3 spells CSHSQGAGNQPQHF.

CDR3 loop: CASSLKGLAGSYEQFF. The rearrangement joins TRBV18 to TRBJ2-1; TCRdb picks TRBD2, but there is no DNA to check that call. The CDR3 loop spans 16 amino acids. Germline CDR1 reads KGHSH; CDR2 reads LQKENI.

The V call is TRBV7-9, the J call TRBJ2-1; TCRdb gives TRBD2 as the D gene, but with no DNA this cannot be confirmed. Germline CDR1 is SEHNR and CDR2 is FQNEAQ (reference sequence). The length of the CDR3 is 17 residues. The CDR3 loop is CASSSRFRTSGRNEQFF.

The chain joins TRBV29-1 to TRBJ2-1; TCRdb reports TRBD1, a call that lacks DNA to check it against. The V gene's germline CDR1 is SQVTM and CDR2 ANQGSEA. The CDR3 loop spans 17 amino acids. Here the CDR3 reads CSVELLGGPFLYNEQFF.

The chain couples TRBV24-1 to TRBJ2-1; checking the TCRdb D call of TRBD2 is not possible without DNA. CDR1 and CDR2 (germline): KGHDR, SFDVKD. CDR3 size: 14 residues. CDR3 sequence reads: CATSLTSGISPQFF.

The V and J genes are TRBV20-1 and TRBJ2-3. CDR1 is DFQATT and CDR2 is SNEGSKA in the germline V gene (reference sequence). CDR3 length: 14 residues. The CDR3 loop is CSARRGQLTDTQYF.

The chain carries TRBV5-1 and TRBJ2-1; TCRdb's D call, TRBD2, is unchecked because there is no DNA. Germline CDR1 SGHRS, CDR2 YFSETQ. This CDR3 spans 15 amino acids. CDR3 sequence: CASSLGTSGFNEQFF.

The rearrangement uses TRBV11-1 and TRBJ1-2; checking the TCRdb D call of TRBD1 is not possible without DNA. CDR3 size: 15 residues. Germline V lookup: CDR1 SGHAT, CDR2 FQDESV (reference sequence). This chain's CDR3 is CASSLDRTGGYGYTF.

This sequence joins TRBV7-9 and TRBJ1-1. The V gene's germline CDR1 is SEHNR and CDR2 FQNEAQ (reference sequence). This CDR3 is built from 14 residues. CDR3 sequence: CASSSSRLQISAFF.